This T cell receptor beta chain was sequenced for a study of shared clonotypes between healthy human individuals. Study background: A donor's plate count was three for CD4 naive and three for CD4 memory; CD8 naive had two and CD8 memory one.

The assay was immunoSEQ multiplex PCR, and TCRdb's table has in-frame clones only and misses some. Here the sample spans about 2 million clones, over 85% being singletons. The V end was cut by 3 bases, the J end by 2 bases, with 0 bases between. Per germline, CDR1 MGHRA and CDR2 YSYEKL. This CDR3 is 11 amino acids long. Study-level points and caveats: It was observed that approximately 5% of naive CD4 clonotypes were shared across a handful of donors. In general, naive subsets displayed greater estimated richness than memory subsets did. Genetic and exposure-history diversity was limited by the few donors.

To note about this clone: No antigen is known for it. Different DNA sequences within this sample yield the same CDR3.

Naive CD8 populations comprised CD45RO-negative cells positively selected for CCR7, excluding terminally differentiated effector memory CD45RA+ cells. V and J are TRBV4-1 and TRBJ2-3; D is uncertain. The sample taken for sequencing was naive CD8+ T cells sorted from blood. This TCR derives from a man aged 18 to 30 in good health. CDR3 nucleotides: TGCGCCAGCAGCCACACAGATACGCAGTATTTT. This sequence encodes CASSHTDTQYF.